A selection of T cell receptor beta chains follows, all from one sample in a study of shared clonotypes between healthy human individuals. TCRdb keeps only in-frame clones here, not all; method: immunoSEQ multiplex PCR. In the table there are over a million clones, roughly 96% of which are singletons. Material for sequencing was naive CD4+ T cells sorted from blood. These receptor sequences come from a young man in good health. Each CDR3 is given with its conserved first and last residue. The order of the fields is D gene, V gene, clone size, J gene, CDR3 DNA, CDR3 protein. A D gene is named only where the DNA matches it firmly. The size field is filled for only some rows; it gives once, few, many or a size class.

.,TRBV6-1,.,TRBJ1-1,TGTGCCAGCACTATCTCTACCGGGCCGAACACTGAAGCTTTCTTT,CASTISTGPNTEAFF
.,TRBV4-1,.,TRBJ1-5,TGCGCCAGCAGCCAAGTTCAGGGTCAGCCCCAGCATTTT,CASSQVQGQPQHF
TRBD1,TRBV28,.,TRBJ2-2,TGTGCCAGCAATAGCCAGGGGGCATCAACCGGGGAGCTGTTTTTT,CASNSQGASTGELFF
TRBD1,TRBV18,.,TRBJ1-2,TGTGCCAGCTCACCACGACAGGGCCCTAACTATGGCTACACCTTC,CASSPRQGPNYGYTF
.,TRBV10-2,.,TRBJ1-3,TGCGCCAGCAGTGAGCGCGGCGGCAGATCTGGAAACACCATATATTTT,CASSERGGRSGNTIYF
.,TRBV9,.,TRBJ1-1,TGTGCCAGCAGCCAGGGGATGAACACTGAAGCTTTCTTT,CASSQGMNTEAFF
.,TRBV5-1,.,TRBJ2-2,TGCGCCAGCAGCCCAACTCCAAGCGCGAACACCGGGGAGCTGTTTTTT,CASSPTPSANTGELFF
.,TRBV19,.,TRBJ2-3,TGTGCCAGTAGTGCGGGACACCGCACAGATACGCAGTATTTT,CASSAGHRTDTQYF
.,TRBV27,.,TRBJ2-1,TGTGCCAGCAGTTCCCCGGGCGGTCCCTCCTACAATGAGCAGTTCTTC,CASSSPGGPSYNEQFF
TRBD2,TRBV10-3,once,TRBJ2-1,TGTGCCATCACCATCGGACTAGCGGAGGGGGATGAGCAGTTCTTC,CAITIGLAEGDEQFF
.,TRBV2,.,TRBJ2-7,TGTGCCAGCAGTGAAGTTGGTGGCAGGGGGGTGCGATACGAGCAGTACTTC,CASSEVGGRGVRYEQYF
.,TRBV10-2,.,TRBJ2-7,TGCGCCACCGGTGAGAGGGGGAACGGTCTCGAGCAGTACTTC,CATGERGNGLEQYF
.,TRBV9,.,TRBJ2-3,TGTGCCAGCAGCAAAGAAACAGATACGCAGTATTTT,CASSKETDTQYF
.,TRBV11-2,.,TRBJ1-1,TGTGCCAGCAGCTTTCGGGGGAACACTGAAGCTTTCTTT,CASSFRGNTEAFF
TRBD2,TRBV14,.,TRBJ2-7,TGTGCCAGCAGCCCGTTAGCGGGGGGGGACTCCTACGAGCAGTACTTC,CASSPLAGGDSYEQYF
.,TRBV4-2,.,TRBJ1-5,TGTGCCAGCAGCCAAGGACAGCTGAATAGCAATCAGCCCCAGCATTTT,CASSQGQLNSNQPQHF
TRBD1,TRBV11-2,.,TRBJ1-2,TGTGCCAGCAGCTTAGATCTATGGACAGGGGGCTATGGCTACACCTTC,CASSLDLWTGGYGYTF
TRBD2,TRBV7-6,.,TRBJ2-7,TGTGCCAGCAGCTTGGGCGGGAGTATCTACGAGCAGTACTTC,CASSLGGSIYEQYF
.,TRBV7-2,once,TRBJ2-7,TGTGCCAGCAGCTTTCGGAGATCAAATTCGGGGGAGCAGTACTTC,CASSFRRSNSGEQYF
.,TRBV7-2,.,TRBJ2-1,TGTGCCAGCAGCGAGAGAAATGAGCAGTTCTTC,CASSERNEQFF
TRBD2,TRBV28,once,TRBJ2-7,TGTGCCAGCAGTTTAAACGGGAGGTCCTACGAGCAGTACTTC,CASSLNGRSYEQYF
.,TRBV7-8,.,TRBJ1-4,TGTGCCAGCAGCTTAGCGGCGGGGTCAAAACTGTTTTTT,CASSLAAGSKLFF
.,TRBV18,.,TRBJ2-6,TGTGCCAGCTCACCCATCCGTCTCTCTGGGGCCAACGTCCTGACTTTC,CASSPIRLSGANVLTF
.,TRBV18,.,TRBJ1-5,TGTGCCAGCTCACCCCCTACGAGCAATCAGCCCCAGCATTTT,CASSPPTSNQPQHF
.,TRBV11-3,.,TRBJ2-1,TGTGCCAGCAGCGAACAGGGCCATGAGCAGTTCTTC,CASSEQGHEQFF
.,TRBV6-6,.,TRBJ2-7,TGTGCCAGCTTACCCGTGGGGACTTCCTCTAGCGAGCAGTACTTC,CASLPVGTSSSEQYF
.,TRBV7-6,few,TRBJ2-3,TGTGCCAGCAGTGCCTACACAGATACGCAGTATTTT,CASSAYTDTQYF
TRBD2,TRBV7-8,.,TRBJ2-5,TGTGCCAGCAGCCGGACTAGCGGGGTGTTGAGGAGGGAGACCCAGTACTTC,CASSRTSGVLRRETQYF
.,TRBV15,.,TRBJ1-5,TGTGCCACCAGCAGAGGGATGGGGATATCTAGCAATCAGCCCCAGCATTTT,CATSRGMGISSNQPQHF
.,TRBV7-9,.,TRBJ1-2,TGTGCCAGCAGTACTGGCGGGGCGGCTGCTGGCTACACCTTC,CASSTGGAAAGYTF
.,TRBV9,.,TRBJ2-2,TGTGCCAGCAGCCCAAAGTACACCGGGGAGCTGTTTTTT,CASSPKYTGELFF
TRBD1,TRBV28,.,TRBJ1-5,TGTGCCAGCAAGGTTCCGGGACAGCCCAATCAGCCCCAGCATTTT,CASKVPGQPNQPQHF
TRBD2,TRBV7-9,.,TRBJ2-4,TGTGCCAGCAGCTTCGGGAGGGCTGGGGGCAAAAACATTCAGTACTTC,CASSFGRAGGKNIQYF
.,TRBV18,.,TRBJ1-1,TGTGCCAGCTCACCAATGGGCAGCTTGAACACTGAAGCTTTCTTT,CASSPMGSLNTEAFF
.,TRBV19,.,TRBJ1-5,TGTGCCAGTAGTATAGCGGCCCGGCCGCCCCAGCATTTT,CASSIAARPPQHF
.,TRBV10-1,.,TRBJ2-1,TGCGCCAGCAGCCTGCGGACCTCCGGTACCAATGAGCAGTTCTTC,CASSLRTSGTNEQFF
.,TRBV5-1,.,TRBJ2-3,TGCGCCAGCAGCTTGAGGGTCCCTAGCACAGATACGCAGTATTTT,CASSLRVPSTDTQYF
.,TRBV6-5,few,TRBJ1-5,TGTGCCAGCAGGAGGGATAGCAATCAGCCCCAGCATTTT,CASRRDSNQPQHF
.,TRBV7-9,once,TRBJ2-7,TGTGCCAGCAGCAGAGCTGTATCCTCCCAAACCTACGAGCAGTACTTC,CASSRAVSSQTYEQYF
TRBD2,TRBV30,.,TRBJ2-3,TGTGCCTGGAGTAGCGGGGGCCCAGATACGCAGTATTTT,CAWSSGGPDTQYF
.,TRBV7-3,.,TRBJ1-3,TGTGCCAGCAGTTCAGGACCTGGAAACACCATATATTTT,CASSSGPGNTIYF
.,TRBV5-6,.,TRBJ1-1,TGTGCCAGCAGCTTGGGACTCTACACGGCCATGAACACTGAAGCTTTCTTT,CASSLGLYTAMNTEAFF